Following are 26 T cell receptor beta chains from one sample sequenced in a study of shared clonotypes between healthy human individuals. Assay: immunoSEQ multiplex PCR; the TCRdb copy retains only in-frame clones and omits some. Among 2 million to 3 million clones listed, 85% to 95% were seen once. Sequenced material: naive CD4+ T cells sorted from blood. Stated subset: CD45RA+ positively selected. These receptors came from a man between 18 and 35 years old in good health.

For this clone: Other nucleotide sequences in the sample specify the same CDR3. The CDR3 region has the DNA TGTGCCAGCAGTGAACGAGTTGAAGCTTTCTTT. Translating gives CASSERVEAFF. The chain uses TRBV2 and TRBJ1-1; D gene unclear. Germline-derived CDR1 and CDR2 are SNHLY and FYNNEI. Trimming left V 2 bases short and J 7 bases short, with 5 bases between. The CDR3 runs to 11 residues.

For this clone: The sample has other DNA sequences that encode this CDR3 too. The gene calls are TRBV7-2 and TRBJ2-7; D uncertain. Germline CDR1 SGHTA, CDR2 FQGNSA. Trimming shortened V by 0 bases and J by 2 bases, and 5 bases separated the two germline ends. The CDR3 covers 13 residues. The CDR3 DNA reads TGTGCCAGCAGCTTAGCTGAGGCCTACGAGCAGTACTTC. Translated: CASSLAEAYEQYF.

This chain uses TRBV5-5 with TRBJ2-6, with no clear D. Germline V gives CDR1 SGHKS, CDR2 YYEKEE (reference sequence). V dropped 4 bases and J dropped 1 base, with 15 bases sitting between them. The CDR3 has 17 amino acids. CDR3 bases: TGTGCCAGCAGCCCATCTTTGAGCTCGTCTGGGGCCAACGTCCTGACTTTC. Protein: CASSPSLSSSGANVLTF. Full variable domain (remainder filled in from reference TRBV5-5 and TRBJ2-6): DAGVTQSPTHLIKTRGQQVTLRCSPISGHKSVSWYQQVLGQGPQFIFQYYEKEERGRGNFPDRFSARQFPNYSSELNVNALLLGDSALYLCASSPSLSSSGANVLTFGAGSRLTVL.

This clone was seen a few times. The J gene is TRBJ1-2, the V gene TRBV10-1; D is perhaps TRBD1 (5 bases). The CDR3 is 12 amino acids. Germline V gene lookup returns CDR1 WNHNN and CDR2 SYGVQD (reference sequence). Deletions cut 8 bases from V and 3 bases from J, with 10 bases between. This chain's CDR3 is CASGDGDYGYTF. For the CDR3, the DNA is TGCGCCAGCGGGGACGGGGACTATGGCTACACCTTC.

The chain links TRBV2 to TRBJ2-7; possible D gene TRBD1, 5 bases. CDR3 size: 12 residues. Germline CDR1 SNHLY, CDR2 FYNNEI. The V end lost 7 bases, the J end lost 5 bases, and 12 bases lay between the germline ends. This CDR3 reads CASTTDTHEQYF. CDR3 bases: TGTGCCAGCACTACGGACACCCACGAGCAGTACTTC.

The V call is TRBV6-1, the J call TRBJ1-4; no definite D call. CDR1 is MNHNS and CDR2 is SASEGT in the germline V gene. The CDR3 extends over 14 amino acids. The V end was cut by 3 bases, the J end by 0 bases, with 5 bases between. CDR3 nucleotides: TGTGCCAGCAGTGAGGTACCAACTAATGAAAAACTGTTTTTT. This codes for CASSEVPTNEKLFF.

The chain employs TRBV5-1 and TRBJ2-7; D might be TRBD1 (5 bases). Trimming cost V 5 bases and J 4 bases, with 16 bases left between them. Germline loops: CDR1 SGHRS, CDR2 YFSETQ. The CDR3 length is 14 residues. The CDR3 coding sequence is TGCGCCAGCAGTACAGGTAGTTCCGTTTACGAGCAGTACTTC. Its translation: CASSTGSSVYEQYF.

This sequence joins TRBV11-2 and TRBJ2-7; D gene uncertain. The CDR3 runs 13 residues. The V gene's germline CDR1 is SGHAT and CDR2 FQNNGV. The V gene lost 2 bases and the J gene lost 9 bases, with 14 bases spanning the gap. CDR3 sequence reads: CASSLMGSLVQYF. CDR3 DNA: TGTGCCAGCAGCTTAATGGGCTCTCTAGTGCAGTACTTC.

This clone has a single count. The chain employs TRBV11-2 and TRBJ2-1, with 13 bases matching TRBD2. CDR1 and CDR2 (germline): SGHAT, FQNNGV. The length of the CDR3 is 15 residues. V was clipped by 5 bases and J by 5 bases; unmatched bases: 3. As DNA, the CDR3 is TGTGCCAGCAGCCTAGGACTAGCGGGGGACAATGAGCAGTTCTTC. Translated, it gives CASSLGLAGDNEQFF.

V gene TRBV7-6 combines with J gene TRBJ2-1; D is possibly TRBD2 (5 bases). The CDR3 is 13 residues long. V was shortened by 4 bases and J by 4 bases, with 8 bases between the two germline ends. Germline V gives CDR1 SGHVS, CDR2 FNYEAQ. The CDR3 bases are TGTGCCAGCAGCTCCCCGGGATACAATGAGCAGTTCTTC. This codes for CASSSPGYNEQFF.

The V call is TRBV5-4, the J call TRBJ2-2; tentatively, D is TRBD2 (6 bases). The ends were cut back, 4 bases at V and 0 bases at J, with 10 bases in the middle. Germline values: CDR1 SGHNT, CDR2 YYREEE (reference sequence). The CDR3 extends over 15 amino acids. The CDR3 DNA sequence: TGTGCCAGCAGCCTTAGCGGAGCGAACACCGGGGAGCTGTTTTTT. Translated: CASSLSGANTGELFF.

Here the CDR3 reads CASSILAGGPGNEQFF. CDR3 coding DNA: TGTGCCAGCAGTATCCTAGCGGGAGGGCCTGGGAATGAGCAGTTCTTC. The chain is built from TRBV25-1 and TRBJ2-1; 12 bases align to TRBD2. The CDR3 contains 16 residues. Per germline, CDR1 MGHDK and CDR2 SYGVNS. J was trimmed by 7 bases and V by 5 bases; bases with no gene match: 9.

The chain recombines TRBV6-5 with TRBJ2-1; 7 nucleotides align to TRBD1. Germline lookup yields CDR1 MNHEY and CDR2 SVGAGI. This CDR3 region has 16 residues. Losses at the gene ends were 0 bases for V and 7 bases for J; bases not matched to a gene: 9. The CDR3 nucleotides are TGTGCCAGCAGTTACTCGTCGACAGGGCTATTAAATGAGCAGTTCTTC. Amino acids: CASSYSSTGLLNEQFF.

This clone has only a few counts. The DNA of the CDR3 is TGTGCCAGCAGTTACTTCCCGGGGGAGCCCCAGCATTTT. As protein: CASSYFPGEPQHF. V usage is TRBV6-5 and J usage is TRBJ1-5; a possible D gene is TRBD1 (5 bases). Germline CDR1 reads MNHEY; CDR2 reads SVGAGI. V dropped 1 base and J dropped 8 bases, with 9 bases sitting between them. This CDR3 has 13 amino acids.

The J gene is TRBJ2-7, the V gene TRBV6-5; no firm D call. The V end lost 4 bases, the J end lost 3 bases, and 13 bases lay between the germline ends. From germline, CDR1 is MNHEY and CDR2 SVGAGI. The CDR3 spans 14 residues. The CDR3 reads CASSSPKSGYEQYF. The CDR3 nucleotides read TGTGCCAGCAGTTCCCCCAAATCGGGCTACGAGCAGTACTTC.

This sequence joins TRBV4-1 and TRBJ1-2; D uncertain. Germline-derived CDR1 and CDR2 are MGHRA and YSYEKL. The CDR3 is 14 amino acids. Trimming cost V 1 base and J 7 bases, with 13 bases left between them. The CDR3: CASSQVGPSTGYTF. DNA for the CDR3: TGCGCCAGCAGCCAAGTCGGACCAAGCACTGGCTACACCTTC.

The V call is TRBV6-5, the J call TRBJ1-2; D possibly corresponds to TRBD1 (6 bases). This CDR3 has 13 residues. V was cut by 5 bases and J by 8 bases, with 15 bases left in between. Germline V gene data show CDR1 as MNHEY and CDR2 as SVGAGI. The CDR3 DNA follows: TGTGCCAGCAGTCGCGACAGGTCCGCGGGCTACACCTTC. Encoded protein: CASSRDRSAGYTF.

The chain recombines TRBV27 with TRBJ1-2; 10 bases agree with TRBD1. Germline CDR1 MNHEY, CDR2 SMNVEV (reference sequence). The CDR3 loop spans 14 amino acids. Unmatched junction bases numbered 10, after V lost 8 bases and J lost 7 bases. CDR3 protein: CASFSGQGTFGYTF. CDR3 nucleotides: TGTGCCAGCTTTTCGGGACAGGGGACTTTTGGCTACACCTTC.

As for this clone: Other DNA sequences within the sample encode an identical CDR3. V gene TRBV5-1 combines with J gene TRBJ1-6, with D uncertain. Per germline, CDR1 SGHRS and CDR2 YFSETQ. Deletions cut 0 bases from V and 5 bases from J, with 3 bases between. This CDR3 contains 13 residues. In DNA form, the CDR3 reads TGCGCCAGCAGCTTGGCGGATAATTCACCCCTCCACTTT. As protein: CASSLADNSPLHF.

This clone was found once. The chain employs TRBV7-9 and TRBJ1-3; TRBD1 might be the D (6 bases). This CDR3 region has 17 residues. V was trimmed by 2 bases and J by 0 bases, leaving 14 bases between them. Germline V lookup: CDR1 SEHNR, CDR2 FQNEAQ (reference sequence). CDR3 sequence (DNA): TGTGCCAGCAGCTTAATGGGGACACCGAGCTCTGGAAACACCATATATTTT. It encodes CASSLMGTPSSGNTIYF.

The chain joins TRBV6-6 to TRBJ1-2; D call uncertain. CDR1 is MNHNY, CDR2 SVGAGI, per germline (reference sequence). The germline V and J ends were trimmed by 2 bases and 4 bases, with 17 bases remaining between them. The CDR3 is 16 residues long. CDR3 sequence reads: CASSYPEVAGSYGYTF. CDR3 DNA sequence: TGTGCCAGCAGTTACCCCGAAGTGGCCGGGAGCTATGGCTACACCTTC.

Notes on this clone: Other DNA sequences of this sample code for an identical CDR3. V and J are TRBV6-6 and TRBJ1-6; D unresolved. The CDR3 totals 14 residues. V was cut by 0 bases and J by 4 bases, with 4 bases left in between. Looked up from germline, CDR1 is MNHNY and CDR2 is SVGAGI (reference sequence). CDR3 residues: CASSYSGYNSPLHF. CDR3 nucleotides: TGTGCCAGCAGTTACTCGGGGTATAATTCACCCCTCCACTTT.

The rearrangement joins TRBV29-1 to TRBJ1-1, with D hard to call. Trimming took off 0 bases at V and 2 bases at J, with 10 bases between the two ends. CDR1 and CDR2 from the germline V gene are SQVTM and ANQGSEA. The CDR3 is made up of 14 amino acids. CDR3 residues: CSVEDLRFNTEAFF. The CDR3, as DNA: TGCAGCGTTGAAGATCTTAGGTTTAACACTGAAGCTTTCTTT. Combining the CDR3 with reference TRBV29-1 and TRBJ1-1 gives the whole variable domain SAVISQKPSRDICQRGTSLTIQCQVDSQVTMMFWYRQQPGQSLTLIATANQGSEATYESGFVIDKFPISRPNLTFSTLTVSNMSPEDSSIYLCSVEDLRFNTEAFFGQGTRLTVV.

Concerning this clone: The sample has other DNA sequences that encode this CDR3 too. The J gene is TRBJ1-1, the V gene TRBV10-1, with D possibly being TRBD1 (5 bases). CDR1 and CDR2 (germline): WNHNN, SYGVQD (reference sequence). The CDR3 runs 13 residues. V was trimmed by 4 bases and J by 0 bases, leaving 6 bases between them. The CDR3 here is CASSGQLNTEAFF. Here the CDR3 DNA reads TGCGCCAGCAGTGGACAGCTGAACACTGAAGCTTTCTTT.

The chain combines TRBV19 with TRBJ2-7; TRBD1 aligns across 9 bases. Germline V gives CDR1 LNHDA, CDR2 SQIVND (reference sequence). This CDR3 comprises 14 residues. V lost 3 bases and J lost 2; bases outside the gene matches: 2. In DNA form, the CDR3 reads TGTGCCAGTAGTATTGGGACAGGGACCTACGAGCAGTACTTC. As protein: CASSIGTGTYEQYF.

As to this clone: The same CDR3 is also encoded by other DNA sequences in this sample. The CDR3 DNA sequence: TGTGCCAGCTCACCGGGAGTTGCTGAAAAACTGTTTTTT. Translation: CASSPGVAEKLFF. The J gene is TRBJ1-4, the V gene TRBV18; no clear D. V lost 3 bases to trimming and J lost 7 bases, with 9 bases between them. Germline V gives CDR1 KGHSH, CDR2 LQKENI. The CDR3 sequence is 13 residues long. The whole variable domain, filled in from reference TRBV18 and TRBJ1-4, reads NAGVMQNPRHLVRRRGQEARLRCSPMKGHSHVYWYRQLPEEGLKFMVYLQKENIIDESGMPKERFSAEFPKEGPSILRIQQVVRGDSAAYFCASSPGVAEKLFFGSGTQLSVL.